This T cell receptor (beta chain) was recorded in a study of T cells in Graves' hyperthyroidism and ophthalmopathy (dated by TCRdb to the late 2010s). Looking at the study overall: Peripheral blood was sampled at the time of initial diagnosis, prior to any treatment. To identify TCR V-J signatures that set the groups apart, the researchers used a discovery cohort of 100 or so patients, made up of 43 with Graves' ophthalmopathy and some 55 with stable Graves' hyperthyroidism. An independent validation cohort of 18 to 20 hyperthyroidism patients and approximately 17 patients who later progressed to ophthalmopathy tested prospective prediction of ophthalmopathy. The roughly 94 discovery patients were randomly split 7:3 into training and test sets. In addition, the study compared T-cell repertoires in thyroid tissue and in blood from several Graves' hyperthyroidism patients. Following sampling, methimazole starting at 30 mg daily was given to hyperthyroidism patients, and high-dose intravenous methylprednisolone was given to ophthalmopathy patients. According to the paper, TCR Vbeta CDR3 sequencing was carried out on over 130 peripheral blood samples, which came from approximately 41 ophthalmopathy, fewer than 80 hyperthyroidism and roughly 17 progressor patients.

The CDR3 covers 16 residues, taking in both the cysteine and the phenylalanine. CDR3 DNA only is kept here, 48 bases in frame from base 1. V drops 6 bases and J drops 2 bases, leaving 17 bases in between. As for this clonotype: No antigen is known for it. Nothing much larger sits one base from this clone, and base qualities are not available.

What the authors observed across the whole study: During validation, the model predicted progression to ophthalmopathy a median of roughly six months ahead of onset, with almost 71% sensitivity and 72.22% specificity. Most expanded thyroid clonotypes (frequency above 0.001) were also found in blood, which suggests that blood repertoires may mirror thyroid immune responses. Sample size was not statistically predetermined, and blinding of investigators to group allocation was not performed. In cross-validation, a model built on a 13 V-J signature told ophthalmopathy apart from stable hyperthyroidism with 87.88% sensitivity and around 84% specificity, and in testing the same model reached 80%/75%.

The TCR beta CDR3 regions were amplified from the RNA transcripts. A first-round RT-PCR of the TCR CDR3 used the HTBI primer set with the Qiagen OneStep RT-PCR kit. The libraries were constructed in a second round of multiplex PCR and then size-selected and purified. Paired-end sequencing of the libraries was performed with 100 bp reads on an Illumina HiSeq2000. As for the original processing: SOAPnuke was used to process the raw data, removing reads that contained adapters or uncalled bases, had a mean Phred below 15, or lacked an exact match to the constant primer or identifier. High-quality paired reads were merged with COPE v1.2.5, and unique nucleotide sequences were defined as clonotypes. Clonotypes were aligned to IMGT TRBV, TRBD and TRBJ reference segments using MiTCR v1.1. Only V-J combinations with frequency above 0.0001, covering about 99% of repertoires, were analysed. The TCS score was defined as the ratio of F50 (clonal expansion) to E x V (chaos), calculated using BLOSUM62-based TCRdist between CDR3 peptides within each V-J. Welch's t-statistics and random forest reduced roughly 540 V-J features to 13, which were used in a naive Bayes classifier (R e1071). The public reads were quality trimmed at Q25 with fastp and then assembled into clones with MiXCR by TCRdb, keeping productive beta chains. Each record represents a unique CDR3 protein, reported with the most common genes and DNA among its rows. The authors' filters were not applied to this entry. The sample table records about 640,000 distinct CDR3 sequences; under 25% of these occur just once. The top ten clonotypes cover around a third of the sample.

Ophthalmopathy patients had moderately to severely active disease, with a Clinical Activity Score of 3 or more, a NOSPECS grade of 4 or more, and a disease duration of less than 3 months. Exclusion was applied to patients with uncontrolled infections, other autoimmune diseases, pregnancy or lactation. Diagnoses relied on clinical symptoms, serum thyroxine and TRAb, thyroid ultrasound and orbital computed tomography. Ficoll-Paque density gradient centrifugation was used to isolate PBMCs from approximately 10 ml of fresh peripheral blood. Total RNA was extracted using Trizol reagent, and RNA quality was assessed on an Agilent 2100 Bioanalyzer.

This TCR was recovered from a man in his thirties or forties with Graves' ophthalmopathy. Sequenced: blood. Recombination connected TRBV12-3 or TRBV12-4 to TRBJ2-1; TRBD2 is a weak D gene call, 5 bases matching. In nucleotide form, the sequence is TGTGCCAGCAGGTCACGACGGGAATCCCCCTACAATGAGCAGTTCTTC. This translates into CASRSRRESPYNEQFF.